The present T cell receptor beta chain was sequenced within a study of CD8+ T cells in alopecia areata. Study summary: Tofacitinib administration to treated patients was oral, at 5 to 10 mg twice daily.

Patients with alopecia areata provided lesional scalp punch biopsies as well as peripheral blood. RNA extraction was followed by reverse transcription into cDNA, which acted as the sequencing template. The assay was immunoSEQ multiplex PCR, and TCRdb's table has in-frame clones only and misses some. Of about 19,000 clones detected, about 59% appear once; the ten largest clones hold approximately 6.3%. This clonotype was obtained from a human donor with alopecia areata. Sequencing was performed on skin, taken at week 0.

The CDR3 DNA reads TGTGCCAGCAGCTTAGGTTCCACTCAGGGGGATGAGCAGTTCTTC. Translation: CASSLGSTQGDEQFF. The chain uses TRBV7-9 and TRBJ2-1; 7 bases map to TRBD1. The V segment lost 1 base and the J segment 8 bases; nucleotides outside the gene matches: 8. The CDR3 runs 15 residues. The germline V gene has CDR1 SEHNR and CDR2 FQNEAQ (reference sequence).